This paragraph reports one T cell receptor (beta chain). This sample stems from a study of control samples from healthy donors and cancer patients. Some clones are missing from TCRdb's copy, which holds only in-frame ones; the method was immunoSEQ multiplex PCR. The table lists tens of thousands of clones, 84% of them singletons. V gave up 7 bases and J gave up 5 bases; unmatched junction bases: 5. The CDR3 spans 16 residues. Germline V CDR1 and CDR2: LNHDA, SQIVND (reference sequence). Input material: PBMCs. The sequence was collected from a man aged 70-80 years with lung cancer. The chain carries TRBV19 and TRBJ2-2, with 15 bases fitting TRBD2. The CDR3 region is CASTGLAGGGTGELFF. CDR3 nucleotide sequence: TGTGCCAGTACGGGACTAGCGGGGGGTGGTACCGGGGAGCTGTTTTTT.